What follows are 27 T cell receptor beta chains derived from one specimen sequenced in a study of T-cell memory formation after mild COVID-19 (TCRdb year 2021). The library was prepared using 5' RACE. TCRdb shows the sequencer as Illumina NovaSeq 6000. TCRdb cleaned the public reads at Q25 with fastp, built clones with MiXCR and kept in-frame beta chains. For every CDR3 protein sequence, its rows merge into one entry that carries the most common genes and DNA. The sample records 250,000 to 350,000 distinct CDR3 sequences, approximately 14% of which are singletons. The ten biggest clones cover under 25% of the sample. Sequencing was performed on PBMCs or a T cell subset sorted from them (not recorded which). The receptors stem from a man aged 18 to 29 who had mild COVID-19 (a few samples of this study predate the infection). The sample titles of this study are shuffled in the database, so cell type and time point are left out; the donor was told from shared clones.

This clonotype was counted ten times or more. The chain employs TRBV7-9 and TRBJ2-7, with TRBD2 matching over 7 bases. Germline CDR1 and CDR2: SEHNR and FQNEAQ (reference sequence). With 1 base clipped from V and 6 bases from J, the junction kept 0 bases outside the gene matches. CDR3 length equals 12 residues. The CDR3 nucleotides are TGTGCCAGCAGCTTAGGGGGGGGCGAGCAGTACGTC. Translated: CASSLGGGEQYV.

The chain carries TRBV7-3 and TRBJ2-6; 7 bases are shared with TRBD1. CDR1 is SGHTA, CDR2 FQGTGA, per germline. This CDR3 region has 19 residues. The trim removed 11 bases at V and 0 bases at J, leaving 19 bases unmatched. CDR3 DNA sequence: TGTGCCCGCATTTTCCTCGGACAGGCTGAACCCTCTGGGGCCAACGTCCTGACTTTC. Protein: CARIFLGQAEPSGANVLTF.

The rearrangement links TRBV7-2 to TRBJ2-1, with unresolved D. The V end lost 5 bases, the J end lost 6 bases, and 11 bases lay between the germline ends. The CDR3 is made up of 13 amino acids. CDR1 and CDR2 (germline): SGHTA, FQGNSA. The DNA for the CDR3 is TGTGCCAGCAGCACCAATCAAGGCAATGAGCAGTTCTTC. This codes for CASSTNQGNEQFF.

The J gene is TRBJ2-1, the V gene TRBV6-4; 7 nucleotides line up with TRBD2. J was trimmed by 5 bases and V by 2 bases; bases with no gene match: 3. This CDR3 has 14 amino acids. The germline V gene encodes CDR1 MRHNA and CDR2 SNTAGT. The CDR3 DNA follows: TGTGCCAGCAGTGACGGACTAGAAAACAATGAGCAGTTCTTC. Translated, it gives CASSDGLENNEQFF.

The genes are TRBV27 and TRBJ1-2; D may be TRBD1 (5 bases). This CDR3 has 14 residues. V lost 6 bases, J lost 2 bases, and 13 bases lay in between. The germline CDR1 and CDR2 sequences are MNHEY and SMNVEV (reference sequence). For the CDR3, the DNA is TGTGCCAGCAGACCACTCCAGGGAAACTATGGCTACACCTTC. Residues: CASRPLQGNYGYTF.

In this sample, this clonotype turned up many times. CDR3 region: CASSPGPLEQYF. The CDR3 region has the DNA TGTGCCAGCAGTCCGGGTCCGCTCGAGCAGTACTTC. The chain employs TRBV12-3 or TRBV12-4 and TRBJ2-7; D unclear. This CDR3 has 12 residues. V was trimmed by 5 bases and J by 6 bases, leaving 11 bases between them.

This clonotype was picked up a small number of times. The chain links TRBV7-2 to TRBJ2-3, with unresolved D. This CDR3 region has 15 residues. Germline V gene sequence: CDR1 SGHTA, CDR2 FQGNSA. V was clipped by 2 bases and J by 6 bases, with 15 bases between them. CDR3 protein: CASSLSSTGTDTQYF. Written as DNA, the CDR3 is TGTGCCAGCAGCTTATCGTCTACGGGTACGGATACGCAGTATTTT.

This clonotype was recorded a few times. The chain couples TRBV7-9 to TRBJ1-1, with D maybe TRBD1 (6 bases). The CDR3 has 12 residues. V was shortened by 5 bases and J by 7 bases, with 11 bases between the two germline ends. Germline V CDR1 and CDR2: SEHNR, FQNEAQ (reference sequence). This CDR3 is CASSADSDEAFF. CDR3 bases: TGTGCCAGCAGCGCGGACAGTGATGAAGCTTTCTTT.

The chain links TRBV27 to TRBJ2-3; possible D gene TRBD2, 7 bases. The CDR3 consists of 16 residues. Per germline, CDR1 MNHEY and CDR2 SMNVEV (reference sequence). Trimming stripped 5 bases from V and 0 bases from J, with 15 bases between. The CDR3 sequence is CASSIRAGASTDTQYF. The CDR3 DNA reads as TGTGCCAGCAGTATTAGGGCGGGGGCTAGCACAGATACGCAGTATTTT.

This clonotype was observed a handful of times. J is TRBJ1-3 and V is TRBV27; 10 nucleotides align to TRBD1. J was trimmed by 4 bases and V by 6 bases; bases with no gene match: 9. This CDR3 contains 16 residues. Per the germline V gene, CDR1 is MNHEY and CDR2 is SMNVEV (reference sequence). The CDR3 region is CASSRAGTGAGNTIYF. Written as DNA, the CDR3 is TGTGCCAGCAGCCGAGCCGGGACAGGGGCAGGAAACACCATATATTTT.

The table lists this clonotype with a few counts. This sequence joins TRBV7-3 and TRBJ2-5, with D possibly TRBD2 on 6 matching bases. Germline loops: CDR1 SGHTA, CDR2 FQGTGA. The CDR3 consists of 16 residues. The V end lost 5 bases, the J end lost 1 base, and 17 bases lay between the germline ends. CDR3 region: CASSKRGGAGQETQYF. The CDR3 DNA follows: TGTGCCAGCAGCAAAAGAGGAGGGGCGGGCCAAGAGACCCAGTACTTC.

J is TRBJ1-1 and V is TRBV6-2 or TRBV6-3, with D unclear. This CDR3 region has 15 residues. From germline, CDR1 is MNHEY and CDR2 SVGEGT. V lost 6 bases and J 1 base, leaving 15 bases between the germline ends. CDR3 residues: CASRQAIVQNTEAFF. The CDR3 DNA sequence: TGTGCCAGCAGGCAAGCCATAGTACAGAACACTGAAGCTTTCTTT.

The chain joins TRBV11-2 to TRBJ2-3; the D is unclear. The V gene's germline CDR1 is SGHAT and CDR2 FQNNGV. V lost 3 bases, J lost 4 bases, and 11 bases lay in between. CDR3 length: 14 residues. The CDR3 reads CASSFKPGSDTQYF. The CDR3 nucleotides are TGTGCCAGCAGCTTTAAACCGGGTTCAGATACGCAGTATTTT.

The sample holds many counts of this clonotype. The chain combines TRBV4-1 with TRBJ2-3; perhaps TRBD2 as D (6 bases). Germline CDR1 and CDR2: MGHRA and YSYEKL. The V gene lost 1 base and the J gene lost 1 base, with 6 bases spanning the gap. The CDR3 sequence is 14 residues long. CDR3 DNA sequence: TGCGCCAGCAGCCAAGGCGGGGGCACAGATACGCAGTATTTT. Its translation: CASSQGGGTDTQYF.

This clonotype was detected only a few times. The chain couples TRBV12-3 or TRBV12-4 to TRBJ2-3; 7 bases agree with TRBD2. The CDR3 consists of 15 residues. The ends lost 7 bases at V and 4 bases at J; junction bases unmatched: 11. The CDR3 bases are TGTGCCAGCACCCCACCAGCGGGGATGTCAGATACGCAGTATTTT. Protein: CASTPPAGMSDTQYF.

The V and J genes are TRBV20-1 and TRBJ2-1, with D possibly TRBD1 on 6 matching bases. Germline CDR1 reads DFQATT; CDR2 reads SNEGSKA (reference sequence). The CDR3 runs to 17 residues. Trimming left V 3 bases short and J 7 bases short, with 25 bases between. CDR3 sequence (DNA): TGCAGTGCTAGGAGGTGGTTTGGGACACCCCCGAGGAATGAGCAGTTCTTC. Translated: CSARRWFGTPPRNEQFF.

The V gene is TRBV6-5, the J gene TRBJ2-2; D is possibly TRBD1 (5 bases). Trimming pared 6 bases from V and 6 bases from J, leaving 11 bases between. Germline CDR1 and CDR2: MNHEY and SVGAGI. This CDR3 region has 13 residues. CDR3 loop: CASRDTLAGELFF. CDR3 bases: TGTGCCAGCAGGGACACCCTTGCCGGGGAGCTGTTTTTT.

The chain links TRBV15 to TRBJ1-1, with D unresolved. The CDR3 is 14 amino acids. Germline V gene lookup returns CDR1 LNHNV and CDR2 YYDKDF (reference sequence). V was pared by 3 bases and J by 5 bases, with 13 bases between. The CDR3 reads CATSSVVGRTEAFF. In DNA, the CDR3 is TGTGCCACCAGCAGTGTGGTGGGGAGAACTGAAGCTTTCTTT.

The rearrangement links TRBV4-3 to TRBJ2-6; no clear D. Germline V CDR1 and CDR2: LGHNA, YSLEER. This CDR3 comprises 15 residues. V was clipped by 0 bases and J by 4 bases, with 7 bases between them. For the CDR3, the DNA is TGCGCCAGCAGCCAAGATCCAGCCGGGGCCAACGTCCTGACTTTC. This sequence encodes CASSQDPAGANVLTF.

The rearrangement uses TRBV4-3 and TRBJ2-6, with D perhaps being TRBD1 or TRBD2 (6 bases each). Germline V lookup: CDR1 LGHNA, CDR2 YSLEER. V gave up 4 bases and J gave up 0 bases, with 22 bases separating them. This CDR3 region has 20 residues. The CDR3 DNA is TGCGCCAGCAGCCGGGAACACGGGAGACAGGCGGGCTCTGGGGCCAACGTCCTGACTTTC. Its translation: CASSREHGRQAGSGANVLTF.

This clonotype was seen more than once but under ten times. The rearrangement links TRBV12-3 or TRBV12-4 to TRBJ1-5, with 8 bases fitting TRBD1. This CDR3 contains 14 residues. V lost 6 bases, J lost 7 bases, and 8 bases stayed unmatched. The CDR3 sequence: CASSSQGGGQPQHF. The CDR3 DNA sequence: TGTGCCAGCAGCTCACAGGGGGGAGGACAGCCCCAGCATTTT.

This clonotype has only a few counts. The chain couples TRBV10-3 to TRBJ2-7, with D uncertain. This CDR3 is built from 13 residues. Per the germline V gene, CDR1 is ENHRY and CDR2 is SYGVKD. V was pared by 8 bases and J by 2 bases, with 13 bases between. CDR3 sequence reads: CAIRAEITYEQYV. The CDR3 nucleotides are TGTGCCATCCGGGCAGAAATAACCTACGAGCAGTACGTC.

The chain is built from TRBV10-3 and TRBJ2-6; unclear D gene. V gave up 0 bases and J gave up 4 bases, with 4 bases separating them. CDR1 and CDR2 (germline): ENHRY, SYGVKD. This CDR3 is 14 amino acids long. The CDR3: CAISESAGANVLTF. CDR3 sequence (DNA): TGTGCCATCAGTGAGTCGGCCGGGGCCAACGTCCTGACTTTC.

This clonotype was detected a few times. One end of the junction does not line up with germline, which may come from a read error. The chain uses TRBV7-2 and TRBJ2-5, with 8 bases fitting TRBD1. The V gene's germline CDR1 is SGHTA and CDR2 FQGNSA. The CDR3 is 13 residues long. The CDR3 DNA reads TGTGCCAGCAGCCAACCCGGACAGGGCTCGCCTCTCTTC. This codes for CASSQPGQGSPLF.

The V and J genes are TRBV6-2 or TRBV6-3 and TRBJ2-3; 11 bases fit TRBD2. Per the germline V gene, CDR1 is MNHEY and CDR2 is SVGEGT. The trim removed 2 bases at V and 4 bases at J, leaving 5 bases unmatched. The CDR3 has 16 residues. DNA for the CDR3: TGTGCCAGCAGTTACGGACTAGCGGGTACCGCAGATACGCAGTATTTT. It encodes CASSYGLAGTADTQYF.

The sample holds many counts of this clonotype. The chain employs TRBV4-3 and TRBJ1-2, with D hard to call. This CDR3 has 14 residues. Germline lookup yields CDR1 LGHNA and CDR2 YSLEER. V lost 0 bases and J 0 bases, leaving 5 bases between the germline ends. The CDR3 coding sequence is TGCGCCAGCAGCCAAGACAGGACTAACTATGGCTACACCTTC. Its protein is CASSQDRTNYGYTF.

This clonotype has only a few counts. V is TRBV15 and J is TRBJ1-5, with a weak D call TRBD1 (5 bases). The CDR3 length is 14 residues. Germline-derived CDR1 and CDR2 are LNHNV and YYDKDF (reference sequence). Trimming removed 4 bases from V and 1 base from J, with 8 bases in between. CDR3 loop: CATSTGISNQPQHF. Here the CDR3 DNA reads TGTGCCACCAGCACAGGGATAAGCAATCAGCCCCAGCATTTT.